The clone carrying this TCR beta chain was seen just once. This sample is part of a study of blood T cell repertoires in COVID-19. Study summary: Specimens from acute and convalescent COVID-19 originated in the United States, Italy and Spain. Sample material is recorded as cDNA or gDNA derived from T cells, B-cell-depleted T cells, or PBMCs.

Within 2 weeks before study entry, exposed participants met a COVID-19 case. This CDR3 region has 14 residues. Germline loops: CDR1 MNHEY, CDR2 SMNVEV (reference sequence). Trimming took 6 bases from V and 7 from J; bases not matched to a gene: 6. As originally analysed: It was from reference gene primer amplification that nucleated cell counts were estimated. Measured with immunoSEQ multiplex PCR; TCRdb has only the in-frame clones, and not every one. V and J calls and clone size are those listed in that table; D and trimming were worked out from the DNA. The sample lists approximately 200,000 clones; 75% to 90% were seen once.

The TCR originated in a woman aged 25 to 39 who had been exposed to COVID-19. This rearrangement joins TRBV27 to TRBJ1-6, with 7 bases lining up with TRBD1. The sample consisted of PBMCs or T cells enriched from blood (not recorded which). The CDR3, as DNA: TGTGCCAGCAGAACGACAGGGCAAAATTCACCCCTCCACTTT. It is translated as CASRTTGQNSPLHF.